This T cell receptor beta chain was documented in a study of blood T cells in healthy people across ages. There are a few counts of this clonotype. Its target is not known. It was with a sample-barcoded 5' primer and a J-beta primer mix that a second PCR of about 6 to 12 cycles was run. TCRdb itself ran the 5' RACE reads through MiXCR, one entry per CDR3 protein. The sample yields 700,000 to 950,000 distinct CDR3 sequences, 58% seen once. Overall study findings and caveats: Significant beta diversity loss was already apparent by age roughly 44, declining roughly linearly.

Samples had at least 6.5 million PBMCs isolated from them. The CDR3 loop spans 13 amino acids. The germline V gene encodes CDR1 SQVTM and CDR2 ANQGSEA. Trimming removed 4 bases from V and 7 bases from J, with 16 bases in between. The receptor's source is a young man in good health. The chain joins TRBV29-1 to TRBJ2-5; D is ambiguous. Sequencing was carried out using blood. The CDR3 sequence is CSVVGSGLGTQYF. The CDR3 DNA reads as TGCAGCGTTGTCGGGTCGGGCCTGGGGACCCAGTACTTC.